These 24 T cell receptor beta chains came from one sample sequenced in a study of cytomegalovirus exposure and HLA in healthy donors. PCR was performed using 60 Vbeta and 13 Jbeta primers. The table came from immunoSEQ multiplex PCR; TCRdb's copy has only in-frame clones and leaves some out. The data contain around 150,000 clones, about 68% of them singletons. Sequencing was performed on PBMCs. The receptors derive from a man between 18 and 29 years old in good health and CMV-seronegative.

The rearrangement joins TRBV5-8 to TRBJ1-4, with 12 nucleotides matching TRBD1. V lost 2 bases and J lost 8; bases outside the gene matches: 10. This CDR3 region has 17 residues. The germline CDR1 and CDR2 sequences are SGHTS and YDEGEE. In DNA form, the CDR3 reads TGTGCCAGCAGCTTCTATGGGACAGGGGGCCACTACGAAAAACTGTTTTTT. Amino acid sequence: CASSFYGTGGHYEKLFF.

The genes are TRBV6-1 and TRBJ1-1; D is unresolved. The CDR3 is made up of 14 amino acids. Germline CDR1 is MNHNS and CDR2 is SASEGT. V dropped 3 bases and J dropped 4 bases, with 12 bases sitting between them. The CDR3 loop reads CASSEAGSVTEAFF. As DNA, the CDR3 is TGTGCCAGCAGTGAGGCGGGCTCGGTCACTGAAGCTTTCTTT.

The genes are TRBV2 and TRBJ2-2, with D possibly matching TRBD1 (6 bases). In germline, CDR1 is SNHLY, CDR2 FYNNEI. Trimming took off 7 bases at V and 6 bases at J, with 15 bases between the two ends. The CDR3 totals 14 residues. CDR3 region: CASKGVGVAGELFF. The CDR3 DNA sequence: TGTGCCAGCAAGGGGGTGGGAGTGGCCGGGGAGCTGTTTTTT. The full variable domain, with the rest looked up from reference TRBV2 and TRBJ2-2, is EPEVTQTPSHQVTQMGQEVILRCVPISNHLYFYWYRQILGQKVEFLVSFYNNEISEKSEIFDDQFSVERPDGSNFTLKIRSTKLEDSAMYFCASKGVGVAGELFFGEGSRLTVL.

The chain couples TRBV13 to TRBJ1-1, with 8 bases that match TRBD1. V was pared by 8 bases and J by 3 bases, with 5 bases of the junction left unmatched. The germline gives CDR1 PRHDT, CDR2 FYEKMQ (reference sequence). The length of the CDR3 is 13 residues. CDR3 residues: CASLDRDYTEAFF. In DNA form, the CDR3 reads TGTGCCAGCCTGGACAGGGACTACACTGAAGCTTTCTTT.

There are a few counts of this clone. The chain recombines TRBV19 with TRBJ2-7; D is unclear. Germline CDR1 and CDR2: LNHDA and SQIVND (reference sequence). Between the trimmed V and J ends, which lost 0 bases and 2 bases, there was a span of 5 bases. This CDR3 region has 13 residues. The CDR3 loop reads CASSIDPTYEQYF. CDR3 nucleotide sequence: TGTGCCAGTAGTATAGACCCAACCTACGAGCAGTACTTC.

The V gene is TRBV21-1, the J gene TRBJ2-5; the table's D call, TRBD1, has no DNA check behind it. The end of the DNA aligns better with TRBJ2-7, so the J call may be wrong. TRBV21-1 is flagged as a pseudogene. This CDR3 contains 14 residues. The CDR3 protein is CASSPRDREYEQYF. The CDR3 DNA is TGTGCCAGCAGCCCTCGGGACAGGGAATACGAGCAGTACTTC.

The chain couples TRBV20-1 to TRBJ2-5, with a weak D call TRBD1 (6 bases). CDR1 is DFQATT and CDR2 is SNEGSKA in the germline V gene (reference sequence). The CDR3 extends over 11 amino acids. CDR3 residues: CSLQGEETQYF. The CDR3 DNA follows: TGCAGCCTACAGGGTGAAGAGACCCAGTACTTC.

J is TRBJ2-2 and V is TRBV18, with 10 positions matching TRBD1. V lost 4 bases to trimming and J lost 3 bases; unmatched junction nucleotides: 5. Germline V gene data show CDR1 as KGHSH and CDR2 as LQKENI. This CDR3 comprises 16 residues. The CDR3 bases are TGTGCCAGCTCACTGCGGACAGGGGGGGACACCGGGGAGCTGTTTTTT. This codes for CASSLRTGGDTGELFF.

This chain joins TRBV10-3 and TRBJ2-5; tentatively, D is TRBD1 (6 bases). Germline CDR1 ENHRY, CDR2 SYGVKD. This CDR3 is 14 amino acids long. With 10 bases removed from V and 4 bases from J, the gap between germline ends came to 19 bases. CDR3 protein: CATSPKGERETQYF. The CDR3 nucleotides are TGTGCCACTTCTCCAAAGGGGGAACGAGAGACCCAGTACTTC.

The genes are TRBV4-1 and TRBJ2-5, with 10 positions matching TRBD2. With the DNA end fitting TRBJ2-7 better, the J assignment may be wrong. Germline V CDR1 and CDR2: MGHRA, YSYEKL. This CDR3 has 14 residues. CDR3 sequence (DNA): TGCGCCAGCAGCACTAGCGGGACCGTCATCGAGCAGTACTTC. Encoded protein: CASSTSGTVIEQYF.

This chain connects TRBV7-2 to TRBJ1-3; D may be TRBD1 (5 bases). From germline, CDR1 is SGHTA and CDR2 FQGNSA. The V gene lost 5 bases and the J gene lost 0 bases, with 8 bases spanning the gap. The CDR3 covers 14 residues. The CDR3 DNA reads TGTGCCAGCAGCGGGGGGGGCTCTGGAAACACCATATATTTT. Translating it yields CASSGGGSGNTIYF.

A remark on this clone: At one end the junction does not follow the germline gene, possibly because of a read error. The chain combines TRBV6-1 with TRBJ2-7; possibly TRBD2 for D (5 bases). Germline CDR1 reads MNHNS; CDR2 reads SASEGT. The CDR3 contains 15 residues. CDR3 loop: CAGSGLASNPLEQYF. The CDR3 DNA is TGTGCCGGCAGTGGGCTAGCCTCCAACCCCTTGGAGCAGTACTTC.

The rearrangement joins TRBV4-1 to TRBJ2-3; 9 nucleotides agree with TRBD1. V trimming: 8 bases; J trimming: 1 base; junction bases outside the gene matches: 7. The germline V gene encodes CDR1 MGHRA and CDR2 YSYEKL. The CDR3 has 15 residues. The CDR3 coding sequence is TGCGCCAGCCTGCCGAGGGACAGGGGCACAGATACGCAGTATTTT. It is translated as CASLPRDRGTDTQYF.

The chain combines TRBV12-2 with TRBJ2-1; the table's TRBD2 call for D was not verified on the DNA. TRBV12-2 is marked as a pseudogene. The CDR3 sequence is 11 residues long. This CDR3 reads CASPIAREQFF. The CDR3 DNA reads as TGTGCAAGCCCAATTGCGAGGGAGCAGTTCTTC.

The chain is built from TRBV6-6 and TRBJ2-2; 10 bases align to TRBD2. The V gene end was trimmed by 6 bases and the J gene end by 1 base; junction bases not matched to a gene: 2. The CDR3 consists of 15 residues. The V gene's germline CDR1 is MNHNY and CDR2 SVGAGI (reference sequence). In nucleotides, the CDR3 is TGTGCCAGCAGAACTAGCGGGAAGAACACCGGGGAGCTGTTTTTT. This sequence encodes CASRTSGKNTGELFF.

This clone was seen only a few times. This chain joins TRBV7-9 and TRBJ2-1; possibly TRBD2 for D (5 bases). The CDR3 contains 13 residues. The germline CDR1 and CDR2 sequences are SEHNR and FQNEAQ (reference sequence). V was trimmed by 1 base and J by 8 bases, leaving 9 bases between them. The CDR3 region has the DNA TGTGCCAGCAGCTTAGTAGAGGGCTATGAGCAGTTCTTC. Its protein is CASSLVEGYEQFF.

The chain recombines TRBV5-1 with TRBJ2-7; TRBD1 matches at 7 bases. CDR1 is SGHRS and CDR2 is YFSETQ in the germline V gene. CDR3 length equals 14 residues. V was clipped by 0 bases and J by 6 bases; unmatched bases: 6. CDR3 sequence (DNA): TGCGCCAGCAGCTTGGGGCAGGGGGATGGCGAGCAGTACTTC. Protein product: CASSLGQGDGEQYF. The full variable domain, completed using reference TRBV5-1 and TRBJ2-7, is KAGVTQTPRYLIKTRGQQVTLSCSPISGHRSVSWYQQTPGQGLQFLFEYFSETQRNKGNFPGRFSGRQFSNSRSEMNVSTLELGDSALYLCASSLGQGDGEQYFGPGTRLTVT.

This clone occurred a few times. The V and J genes are TRBV5-8 and TRBJ2-3; TRBD2 matches at 13 bases. Germline CDR1 SGHTS, CDR2 YDEGEE. J lost 6 bases, V lost 10 bases, and 11 bases had no gene match. CDR3 length: 15 residues. CDR3 coding DNA: TGTGCCGGAGGACTAGCGGGGGCCCTGGGGGATACGCAGTATTTT. It yields the protein CAGGLAGALGDTQYF.

V gene TRBV4-1 combines with J gene TRBJ1-5; TRBD1 aligns across 8 bases. Germline V gene data show CDR1 as MGHRA and CDR2 as YSYEKL. CDR3 size: 13 residues. Germline trimming cut 4 bases from V and 9 bases from J; bases unmatched to any gene: 5. The CDR3 here is CASSLTGDRPQHF. CDR3 in DNA: TGCGCCAGCAGCCTGACAGGGGATCGGCCCCAGCATTTT.

V is TRBV5-1 and J is TRBJ2-3, with 7 bases identical to TRBD2. After removal of 0 bases from V and 3 bases from J, the junction contained 7 bases not matched to a gene. Germline values: CDR1 SGHRS, CDR2 YFSETQ. This CDR3 has 16 amino acids. CDR3 in amino acids: CASSLVAGEGTDTQYF. As DNA, the CDR3 is TGCGCCAGCAGCTTGGTGGCGGGAGAAGGGACAGATACGCAGTATTTT.

The rearrangement links TRBV19 to TRBJ2-7; 7 bases line up with TRBD1. With V trimmed by 6 bases and J by 2 bases, 7 bases remained unmatched. CDR3 length: 14 amino acids. The V gene's germline CDR1 is LNHDA and CDR2 SQIVND (reference sequence). The CDR3 sequence: CASSPGTVTYEQYF. The CDR3 nucleotides are TGTGCCAGTAGCCCCGGGACAGTAACCTACGAGCAGTACTTC. Using reference TRBV19 and TRBJ2-7 for the parts outside the CDR3, the full variable domain is DGGITQSPKYLFRKEGQNVTLSCEQNLNHDAMYWYRQDPGQGLRLIYYSQIVNDFQKGDIAEGYSVSREKKESFPLTVTSAQKNPTAFYLCASSPGTVTYEQYFGPGTRLTVT.

The rearrangement joins TRBV25-1 to TRBJ2-2; perhaps TRBD2 as D (6 bases). Germline loops: CDR1 MGHDK, CDR2 SYGVNS. V gave up 7 bases and J gave up 5 bases, with 17 bases separating them. The CDR3 runs to 15 residues. The CDR3 DNA is TGTGCCAGCATGGACTCCTCCCGGGGGACCGGGGAGCTGTTTTTT. Amino acids: CASMDSSRGTGELFF.

The chain recombines TRBV30 with TRBJ1-1; D is unresolved. The germline V gene encodes CDR1 GTSNPN and CDR2 SVGIG (reference sequence). The CDR3 is 9 amino acids. Here the CDR3 reads CGLGTEAFF. CDR3 nucleotide sequence: TGTGGTCTCGGGACTGAAGCTTTCTTT. Based on the CDR3 plus reference TRBV30 and TRBJ1-1, the full variable domain is SQTIHQWPATLVQPVGSPLSLECTVEGTSNPNLYWYRQAAGRGLQLLFYSVGIGQISSEVPQNLSASRPQDRQFILSSKKLLLSDSGFYLCGLGTEAFFGQGTRLTVV.

V is TRBV4-3 and J is TRBJ2-1; D perhaps matches TRBD2 (5 bases). The CDR3 runs 17 residues. CDR1 is LGHNA, CDR2 YSLEER, per germline. The ends were cut back, 0 bases at V and 2 bases at J, with 14 bases in the middle. The CDR3 DNA sequence: TGCGCCAGCAGCCAAGATATAAGGCGGGTAGCCTACAATGAGCAGTTCTTC. Protein product: CASSQDIRRVAYNEQFF.